The 29 T cell receptor beta chains below were found in one sample sequenced in a study of blood T cell repertoires in COVID-19. Assay: immunoSEQ multiplex PCR; the TCRdb copy retains only in-frame clones and omits some. The sample has fewer than 350,000 clones, 86% seen once; the top ten hold approximately 4.6%. Sequencing was performed on PBMCs or T cells enriched from blood (not recorded which). The receptors shown here come from a woman between 40 and 50 years old with acute COVID-19.

In nucleotides, the CDR3 is TGTGCCAGCAGCCCAGACAGGGGGGGTCAGATGCAGCAGTTCTTC. Residues: CASSPDRGGQMQQFF. The chain combines TRBV7-2 with TRBJ2-1; 9 bases are a match to TRBD1. Looked up from germline, CDR1 is SGHTA and CDR2 is FQGNSA. CDR3 length: 15 residues. Trimming cost V 5 bases and J 11 bases; bases outside gene matches: 13.

V and J are TRBV6-2 or TRBV6-3 and TRBJ2-5, with 14 positions matching TRBD2. Germline values: CDR1 MNHEY, CDR2 SVGEGT. The trim removed 5 bases at V and 2 bases at J, leaving 13 bases unmatched. This CDR3 spans 19 amino acids. CDR3 nucleotide sequence: TGTGCCAGCAGTCCCAGAAAGACTAGCGGGGGGGCGGGACAAGAGACCCAGTACTTC. Translated, it gives CASSPRKTSGGAGQETQYF.

The CDR3: CASSIISSEKLFF. CDR3 bases: TGTGCCAGTAGTATTATCTCCAGTGAAAAACTGTTTTTT. The gene calls are TRBV19 and TRBJ1-4; D gene uncertain. V lost 3 bases and J lost 7, with 9 bases in between. This CDR3 has 13 residues. CDR1 LNHDA and CDR2 SQIVND come from the germline V gene (reference sequence).

This chain joins TRBV19 and TRBJ2-1; no reliable D call. The germline V and J ends were trimmed by 10 bases and 9 bases, with 22 bases remaining between them. The CDR3 runs 14 residues. Germline V gene lookup returns CDR1 LNHDA and CDR2 SQIVND (reference sequence). The CDR3 DNA reads as TGTGCCACCCGAACGGGTGCCGGCCCGGGTGAGCAGTTCTTC. Translation gives CATRTGAGPGEQFF.

The V gene is TRBV24-1, the J gene TRBJ2-1, with a tentative D call TRBD1 (5 bases). The CDR3 is 16 amino acids. Trimming shortened V by 5 bases and J by 0 bases, and 13 bases separated the two germline ends. The germline V gene has CDR1 KGHDR and CDR2 SFDVKD. CDR3 protein: CATSGRRDSSYNEQFF. Here the CDR3 DNA reads TGTGCCACCAGTGGACGCAGGGATAGCTCCTACAATGAGCAGTTCTTC.

This chain links TRBV12-3 or TRBV12-4 with TRBJ2-7; possible D gene TRBD2, 5 bases. The CDR3 totals 13 residues. The germline V and J ends were trimmed by 5 bases and 7 bases, with 15 bases remaining between them. The CDR3 region has the DNA TGTGCCAGCAGTACCCTGACGACGGGGGAGCAGTACTTC. Amino acid sequence: CASSTLTTGEQYF.

In regard to this clone: This sample includes further DNA sequences coding for the same CDR3. The gene calls are TRBV5-4 and TRBJ1-1; perhaps TRBD1 as D (6 bases). The CDR3 loop spans 13 amino acids. Germline-derived CDR1 and CDR2 are SGHNT and YYREEE (reference sequence). V shed 2 bases and J shed 4 bases, with 9 bases lying between them. CDR3 in amino acids: CASSLQGGTEAFF. CDR3 sequence (DNA): TGTGCCAGCAGCTTACAGGGTGGCACTGAAGCTTTCTTT.

The chain is built from TRBV29-1 and TRBJ2-6; no definite D call. V was shortened by 7 bases and J by 0 bases, with 7 bases between the two germline ends. The CDR3 has 13 amino acids. Germline CDR1 is SQVTM and CDR2 is ANQGSEA. Here the CDR3 DNA reads TGCAGCGCCGAGGTCTCTGGGGCCAACGTCCTGACTTTC. Protein product: CSAEVSGANVLTF.

This clone has more than one count but fewer than ten. The chain recombines TRBV2 with TRBJ2-3; the match to TRBD1 covers 9 bases. The length of the CDR3 is 17 residues. Germline V gene sequence: CDR1 SNHLY, CDR2 FYNNEI. V was clipped by 8 bases and J by 2 bases; unmatched bases: 14. The CDR3 DNA reads as TGTGCCAGCCATAGGGGGTTAGGGACAGGGTTCACAGATACGCAGTATTTT. It codes for CASHRGLGTGFTDTQYF.

The chain recombines TRBV6-1 with TRBJ1-6; 7 nucleotides line up with TRBD1. Germline assignment: CDR1 MNHNS and CDR2 SASEGT. The V gene end was trimmed by 3 bases and the J gene end by 6 bases; junction bases not matched to a gene: 2. CDR3 length: 14 residues. Here the CDR3 DNA reads TGTGCCAGCAGTGACCACAGGGGTAATTCACCCCTCCACTTT. The encoded protein is CASSDHRGNSPLHF.

This chain connects TRBV19 to TRBJ1-2, with a tentative D call TRBD1 (5 bases). The V and J ends lost 3 bases and 4 bases respectively, with 9 bases between them. Germline CDR1 and CDR2: LNHDA and SQIVND (reference sequence). CDR3 length: 13 amino acids. CDR3 in DNA: TGTGCCAGTAGTATTGGCAGGGTCTATGGCTACACCTTC. It is translated as CASSIGRVYGYTF.

This clone was picked up a small number of times. V is TRBV5-4 and J is TRBJ1-6, with D unclear. CDR1 SGHNT and CDR2 YYREEE come from the germline V gene (reference sequence). V shed 4 bases and J shed 5 bases, with 13 bases lying between them. CDR3 length: 15 residues. This CDR3 reads CASSADGRNNSPLHF. In DNA, the CDR3 is TGTGCCAGCAGCGCCGACGGGAGAAATAATTCACCCCTCCACTTT.

V is TRBV6-2 or TRBV6-3 and J is TRBJ1-2; a weak D match, TRBD1 (5 bases). The CDR3 covers 14 residues. The V gene's germline CDR1 is MNHEY and CDR2 SVGEGT. The V gene lost 0 bases and the J gene lost 4 bases, with 9 bases spanning the gap. The CDR3 sequence is CASSYSGATYGYTF. Written as DNA, the CDR3 is TGTGCCAGCAGTTACTCTGGGGCCACCTATGGCTACACCTTC.

V and J are TRBV5-5 and TRBJ2-7; tentatively, D is TRBD2 (6 bases). The length of the CDR3 is 13 residues. Germline V gene data show CDR1 as SGHKS and CDR2 as YYEKEE (reference sequence). Deletions cut 1 base from V and 4 bases from J, with 9 bases between. CDR3: CASSLRGWYEQYF. As DNA, the CDR3 is TGTGCCAGCAGCTTGCGGGGGTGGTACGAGCAGTACTTC.

V usage is TRBV28 and J usage is TRBJ2-5, with 7 bases matching TRBD1. Germline CDR1 and CDR2: MDHEN and SYDVKM. The V gene end was trimmed by 8 bases and the J gene end by 4 bases; junction bases not matched to a gene: 10. The CDR3 runs to 14 residues. This CDR3 reads CASASTGVGETQYF. CDR3 bases: TGTGCCAGCGCCAGTACAGGGGTGGGAGAGACCCAGTACTTC.

A word on this clone: Other DNA sequences in the same sample also yield this CDR3. The rearrangement links TRBV12-3 or TRBV12-4 to TRBJ1-1; TRBD1 is a possible D gene (5 bases). The CDR3 is 11 amino acids. V was cut by 8 bases and J by 4 bases, with 8 bases left in between. The CDR3 loop reads CASRRGTEAFF. The DNA for the CDR3 is TGTGCCAGCCGAAGGGGCACTGAAGCTTTCTTT.

This rearrangement joins TRBV7-8 to TRBJ1-2; 7 bases map to TRBD1. V was pared by 2 bases and J by 8 bases, with 5 bases of the junction left unmatched. This CDR3 is 13 amino acids long. Germline-derived CDR1 and CDR2 are SGHVS and FQNEAQ. In DNA, the CDR3 is TGTGCCAGCAGCTTAATAGCAGGGGGAGGCTACACCTTC. Translated: CASSLIAGGGYTF. Variable domain in full (rest from reference TRBV7-8 and TRBJ1-2): GAGVSQSPRYKVAKRGQDVALRCDPISGHVSLFWYQQALGQGPEFLTYFQNEAQLDKSGLPSDRFFAERPEGSVSTLKIQRTQQEDSAVYLCASSLIAGGGYTFGSGTRLTVV.

This chain uses TRBV6-5 with TRBJ1-1, with TRBD1 matching 7 bases. The germline CDR1 and CDR2 sequences are MNHEY and SVGAGI. CDR3 length: 13 amino acids. Trimming cost V 6 bases and J 2 bases; bases outside gene matches: 3. CDR3 amino acids: CASSRQGNTEAFF. In DNA, the CDR3 is TGTGCCAGCAGCCGACAGGGTAACACTGAAGCTTTCTTT.

The CDR3 is CASSQDAGIFYEQYF. CDR3 coding DNA: TGCGCCAGCAGCCAAGATGCCGGGATTTTCTACGAGCAGTACTTC. The V call is TRBV4-3, the J call TRBJ2-7, with D possibly matching TRBD2 (5 bases). The germline V gene encodes CDR1 LGHNA and CDR2 YSLEER. CDR3 size: 15 residues. V lost 0 bases to trimming and J lost 3 bases, with 12 bases between them.

A single count supports this clone. The chain recombines TRBV25-1 with TRBJ1-1, with D perhaps TRBD1 (5 bases). Germline values: CDR1 MGHDK, CDR2 SYGVNS. The CDR3 consists of 14 residues. The germline V and J ends were trimmed by 2 bases and 8 bases, with 15 bases remaining between them. This chain's CDR3 is CASSEIGAAGEAFF. The CDR3 DNA reads as TGTGCCAGCAGTGAAATCGGCGCGGCAGGGGAAGCTTTCTTT.

V gene TRBV28 combines with J gene TRBJ2-5; D might be TRBD2 (6 bases). Per the germline V gene, CDR1 is MDHEN and CDR2 is SYDVKM. The CDR3 loop spans 15 amino acids. The ends were cut back, 7 bases at V and 5 bases at J, with 20 bases in the middle. The CDR3 loop reads CASTTRREDYETQYF. DNA of the CDR3: TGTGCCAGCACCACCCGGCGGGAAGACTACGAGACCCAGTACTTC.

The chain has TRBV6-4 and TRBJ2-2, with D maybe TRBD2 (5 bases). Germline assignment: CDR1 MRHNA and CDR2 SNTAGT. This CDR3 spans 14 amino acids. V dropped 5 bases and J dropped 3 bases, with 10 bases sitting between them. The DNA for the CDR3 is TGTGCCAGCAGTCTTCGGGGAGACACCGGGGAGCTGTTTTTT. The encoded protein is CASSLRGDTGELFF.

This sequence joins TRBV27 and TRBJ1-5, with a possible D match to TRBD1 (5 bases). Germline V lookup: CDR1 MNHEY, CDR2 SMNVEV (reference sequence). The CDR3 runs to 14 residues. The V end was cut by 1 base, the J end by 7 bases, with 11 bases between. The CDR3 sequence is CASSLYGGEQPQHF. CDR3 DNA sequence: TGTGCCAGCAGTTTATATGGGGGGGAGCAGCCCCAGCATTTT.

This sequence joins TRBV11-2 and TRBJ1-2; TRBD1 agrees at 11 bases. V dropped 1 base and J dropped 7; count of bases not matched to a gene: 5. Germline CDR1 and CDR2: SGHAT and FQNNGV. The CDR3 is 15 amino acids. The CDR3 sequence: CASSLVGQGASGYTF. Here the CDR3 DNA reads TGTGCCAGCAGCTTAGTAGGACAGGGGGCTAGTGGCTACACCTTC.

The chain is built from TRBV15 and TRBJ2-7; 10 positions match TRBD1. This CDR3 comprises 14 residues. Germline CDR1 is LNHNV and CDR2 is YYDKDF (reference sequence). After removal of 6 bases from V and 5 bases from J, the junction contained 7 bases not matched to a gene. The CDR3 sequence: CATRWDRGVHEQYF. The CDR3 bases are TGTGCCACCAGGTGGGACAGGGGCGTCCACGAGCAGTACTTC.

This clone was observed once. The chain uses TRBV3-1 (or the pseudogene TRBV3-2) and TRBJ2-1; TRBD1 matches 7 bases. The junction had 2 bases not matched to a gene; V was cut back by 0 bases and J by 3 bases. The CDR3 covers 15 residues. CDR1 is LGHDT and CDR2 is YNNKEL in the germline V gene (reference sequence). The CDR3 region is CASSQEGQHYNEQFF. CDR3 DNA sequence: TGTGCCAGCAGCCAAGAGGGACAGCACTACAATGAGCAGTTCTTC.

This clone was seen a single time. CDR3 protein: CASSPGTGATGELFF. CDR3 bases: TGTGCCAGCAGCCCGGGGACAGGGGCCACCGGGGAGCTGTTTTTT. This chain links TRBV14 with TRBJ2-2; 10 bases fit TRBD1. Germline V lookup: CDR1 SGHDN, CDR2 FVKESK. Trimming at V came to 4 bases and at J to 4 bases, leaving 3 bases not matched to a gene. The CDR3 consists of 15 residues.

The chain has TRBV19 and TRBJ2-3; a weak D match, TRBD1 (5 bases). The CDR3 length is 13 residues. CDR1 and CDR2 from the germline V gene are LNHDA and SQIVND (reference sequence). The V gene lost 5 bases and the J gene lost 1 base, with 7 bases spanning the gap. This chain's CDR3 is CASSLQGTDTQYF. The CDR3 coding sequence is TGTGCCAGTAGTTTACAGGGCACAGATACGCAGTATTTT.

The chain carries TRBV5-4 and TRBJ1-6; the D is unclear. The CDR3 has 16 residues. The germline gives CDR1 SGHNT, CDR2 YYREEE (reference sequence). V was cut by 0 bases and J by 7 bases, with 14 bases left in between. The CDR3 reads CASSLEQARLNSPLHF. CDR3 nucleotide sequence: TGTGCCAGCAGCTTGGAACAAGCGCGGCTAAATTCACCCCTCCACTTT.